This record covers a single TCR beta chain. In the authors' workflow: From ImmunoSEQ came sequences covering only the junction and carrying no quality scores, so filtering differed. Measured with immunoSEQ multiplex PCR; TCRdb has only the in-frame clones, and not every one. V, J and clone size reflect that table, while D and trimming were determined from the DNA. The sample lists more than 2 million clones, roughly 96% occurring once. This record comes from a study of shared clonotypes between healthy human individuals. Trimming removed 5 bases from V and 2 bases from J, with 15 bases in between. The CDR3 runs 14 residues. Germline values: CDR1 SQVTM, CDR2 ANQGSEA. The investigators split CD4+ cells into a CD45RA+ naive subset and a CD45RA-negative memory subset.

The J gene is TRBJ2-5, the V gene TRBV29-1; D is ambiguous. The TCR comes from a man aged 18 to 30 in good health. Sequencing input: naive CD4+ T cells sorted from blood. Subset of the sample: CD45RA+ positively selected. The CDR3 coding sequence is TGCAGCGTTTCCCCGGGTCCCGGGCAAGAGACCCAGTACTTC. Translated: CSVSPGPGQETQYF.